These 4 T cell receptor beta chains were all obtained from the same sample, sequenced in a study of control samples from healthy donors and cancer patients. Sequencing was performed with immunoSEQ multiplex PCR; in TCRdb, only in-frame clones are kept and a portion is missing. The sample has fewer than 200,000 clones; around 95% are singletons. The specimen was blood. The receptor set was obtained from a woman in her sixties in good health.

The rearrangement joins TRBV7-2 to TRBJ2-4; D may be TRBD2 (5 bases). Trimming pared 0 bases from V and 8 bases from J, leaving 5 bases between. The length of the CDR3 is 12 residues. The V gene's germline CDR1 is SGHTA and CDR2 FQGNSA. The CDR3 spells CASSLARDIQYF. DNA for the CDR3: TGTGCCAGCAGCTTAGCGAGGGACATTCAGTACTTC.

This clone appeared a single time. V gene TRBV7-2 combines with J gene TRBJ1-2; D possibly corresponds to TRBD1 (5 bases). Germline loops: CDR1 SGHTA, CDR2 FQGNSA. The germline V and J ends were trimmed by 4 bases and 5 bases, with 20 bases remaining between them. The CDR3 length is 16 residues. The CDR3 reads CASSYGGFLGIYGYTF. The CDR3 DNA reads TGTGCCAGCAGCTATGGGGGGTTCCTGGGGATTTATGGCTACACCTTC. Based on the CDR3 plus reference TRBV7-2 and TRBJ1-2, the full variable domain is GAGVSQSPSNKVTEKGKDVELRCDPISGHTALYWYRQSLGQGLEFLIYFQGNSAPDKSGLPSDRFSAERTGGSVSTLTIQRTQQEDSAVYLCASSYGGFLGIYGYTFGSGTRLTVV.

This chain uses TRBV3-1 (or the pseudogene TRBV3-2) with TRBJ2-1; 9 bases agree with TRBD2. The germline V gene encodes CDR1 LGHDT and CDR2 YNNKEL (reference sequence). J gave up 9 bases and V 3 bases, and 9 bases lay outside the gene matches. This CDR3 spans 15 amino acids. The CDR3: CASSHYASGEIEQFF. In nucleotides, the CDR3 is TGTGCCAGCAGCCACTACGCTAGCGGGGAGATTGAGCAGTTCTTC.

The rearrangement joins TRBV12-5 to TRBJ1-6; D uncertain. V shed 7 bases and J shed 7 bases, with 8 bases lying between them. Germline V gene sequence: CDR1 LGHNT, CDR2 FRNRAP. This CDR3 has 12 residues. In DNA, the CDR3 is TGTGCTAGTGAAGATCCGAATTCACCCCTCCACTTT. Translating it yields CASEDPNSPLHF.